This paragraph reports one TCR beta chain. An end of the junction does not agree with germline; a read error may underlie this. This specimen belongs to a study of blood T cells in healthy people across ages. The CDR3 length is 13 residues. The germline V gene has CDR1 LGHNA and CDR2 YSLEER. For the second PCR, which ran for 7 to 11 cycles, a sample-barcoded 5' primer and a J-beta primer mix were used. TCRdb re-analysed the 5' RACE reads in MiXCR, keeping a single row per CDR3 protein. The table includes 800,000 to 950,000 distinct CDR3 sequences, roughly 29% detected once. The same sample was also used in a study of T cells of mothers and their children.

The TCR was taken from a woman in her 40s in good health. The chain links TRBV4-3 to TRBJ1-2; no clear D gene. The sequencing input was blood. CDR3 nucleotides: TGCGCCAGCAGCCAAGAGGCGAACTATGACTACACCTTC. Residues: CASSQEANYDYTF.